What follows describes a single T cell receptor beta chain. Libraries were prepared by immunoSEQ multiplex PCR; TCRdb keeps only in-frame clonotypes and omits some of them. The sample has 35,000 to 45,000 clones, 70% to 90% seen once; the top ten hold roughly 30%. The CDR3 has 15 amino acids. This record comes from a study of blood T cell repertoires in COVID-19. At the level of the study: COVID-19 samples, acute and convalescent, were from the United States, Italy and Spain.

This chain links TRBV21-1 with TRBJ2-7; TRBD2, the D gene given by the table, was not confirmed from the DNA. TRBV21-1 is designated a pseudogene. Sequenced: peripheral blood. The sequence derives from a man in his 70s with active COVID-19. In nucleotides, the CDR3 is TGTGCCAGCAGCAAAATACAGGGAGGGGGAGTGGAGCAGTACTTC. Translation: CASSKIQGGGVEQYF.